A single sample gave rise to the 19 T cell receptor beta chains below, sequenced in a study of early T cells in non-severe SARS-CoV-2 infection (dated by TCRdb to the early 2020s). The library was made by 5' RACE. TCRdb shows the sequencer as NextSeq 500. The public reads were reprocessed in TCRdb via fastp at Q25 and MiXCR, keeping in-frame beta chains. All rows with the same CDR3 protein become a single entry with the most common DNA and genes. The sample includes 45,000 to 55,000 distinct CDR3 sequences, with around a tenth observed a single time. Around 9.6% of the sample is taken by the ten largest. The sequenced sample was whole blood. These receptor sequences come from an adult who was a healthcare worker with PCR-confirmed SARS-CoV-2 infection or an uninfected control (not recorded which).

This clonotype was observed a few times. The chain carries TRBV5-4 and TRBJ2-7, with D perhaps matching TRBD2 (5 bases). The CDR3 has 13 amino acids. Per the germline V gene, CDR1 is SGHNT and CDR2 is YYREEE (reference sequence). Trimming shortened V by 10 bases and J by 2 bases, and 16 bases separated the two germline ends. The DNA of the CDR3 is TGTGCCGGAGGAGACGGAACCCCCTACGAGCAGTACTTC. Translation gives CAGGDGTPYEQYF.

The sample holds many counts of this clonotype. The CDR3 is CASSRLFTDTQYF. CDR3 sequence (DNA): TGTGCCAGTAGCCGGCTGTTCACAGATACGCAGTATTTT. The chain recombines TRBV19 with TRBJ2-3; D is unresolved. Trimming took 6 bases from V and 2 from J, leaving 9 bases between them. The CDR3 extends over 13 amino acids. Per germline, CDR1 LNHDA and CDR2 SQIVND (reference sequence).

This clonotype was counted only a few times. J is TRBJ2-2 and V is TRBV14; 12 nucleotides match TRBD1. This CDR3 has 19 residues. CDR1 is SGHDN and CDR2 is FVKESK in the germline V gene. With V trimmed by 2 bases and J by 4 bases, 11 bases remained unmatched. CDR3 protein: CASSQTGTGGFPFTGELFF. Here the CDR3 DNA reads TGTGCCAGCAGCCAAACTGGGACAGGGGGCTTCCCATTCACCGGGGAGCTGTTTTTT.

This clonotype was detected many times. This rearrangement joins TRBV12-3 or TRBV12-4 to TRBJ1-1, with D unclear. The V end was cut by 8 bases, the J end by 4 bases, with 26 bases between. This CDR3 region has 17 residues. In DNA, the CDR3 is TGTGCCAGCTCCCTACGGGGTTCTGGGAGTTTGGGCACTGAAGCTTTCTTT. This translates into CASSLRGSGSLGTEAFF.

This clonotype has more than one count but fewer than ten. V gene TRBV20-1 combines with J gene TRBJ2-1; D is perhaps TRBD2 (6 bases). V lost 0 bases and J lost 0, with 9 bases in between. The germline V gene has CDR1 DFQATT and CDR2 SNEGSKA (reference sequence). This CDR3 spans 15 amino acids. CDR3 DNA: TGCAGTGCTAGAGATTTAGCGGCCTCCTACAATGAGCAGTTCTTC. It specifies CSARDLAASYNEQFF.

There are a few counts of this clonotype. The V and J genes are TRBV7-6 and TRBJ1-1; D gene ambiguous. V was shortened by 5 bases and J by 1 base, with 14 bases between the two germline ends. The CDR3 extends over 15 amino acids. CDR1 and CDR2 from the germline V gene are SGHVS and FNYEAQ. CDR3 sequence reads: CASSRSGSPNTEAFF. As DNA, the CDR3 is TGTGCCAGCAGCCGCAGCGGGAGCCCGAACACTGAAGCTTTCTTT.

This clonotype was picked up a small number of times. The gene calls are TRBV7-9 and TRBJ2-7; no clear D. Germline V CDR1 and CDR2: SEHNR, FQNEAQ (reference sequence). Trimming cost V 3 bases and J 5 bases, with 5 bases left between them. The CDR3 is 11 residues long. This chain's CDR3 is CASSFRDEQYF. DNA of the CDR3: TGTGCCAGCAGCTTCCGGGACGAGCAGTACTTC. The full variable domain, in which reference TRBV7-9 and TRBJ2-7 provide the parts outside the CDR3, is DTGVSQNPRHKITKRGQNVTFRCDPISEHNRLYWYRQTLGQGPEFLTYFQNEAQLEKSRLLSDRFSAERPKGSFSTLEIQRTEQGDSAMYLCASSFRDEQYFGPGTRLTVT.

A few counts support this clonotype. The chain joins TRBV6-1 to TRBJ2-6; D is ambiguous. Looked up from germline, CDR1 is MNHNS and CDR2 is SASEGT. The CDR3 has 15 amino acids. V was clipped by 4 bases and J by 0 bases, with 7 bases between them. CDR3 region: CASSGYSSGANVLTF. The CDR3 DNA is TGTGCCAGCAGTGGATACAGCTCTGGGGCCAACGTCCTGACTTTC.

At least ten counts were recorded for this clonotype. This rearrangement joins TRBV6-1 to TRBJ2-7; D possibly uses TRBD1 or TRBD2 (6 bases each). Germline assignment: CDR1 MNHNS and CDR2 SASEGT. CDR3 length: 12 amino acids. V gave up 8 bases and J gave up 5 bases, with 13 bases separating them. CDR3 in amino acids: CASFRRGDEQYF. CDR3 DNA sequence: TGTGCCAGCTTCAGGAGGGGGGACGAGCAGTACTTC.

This clonotype was seen ten or more times. This sequence joins TRBV27 and TRBJ2-1, with 9 nucleotides matching TRBD2. In germline, CDR1 is MNHEY, CDR2 SMNVEV (reference sequence). The V and J ends lost 7 bases and 6 bases, in that order; junction bases with no gene match: 10. The CDR3 contains 15 residues. The DNA of the CDR3 is TGTGCCAGCACCCTTGCGGGAGGGCGTAGCAATGAGCAGTTCTTC. Translated, it gives CASTLAGGRSNEQFF.

The chain joins TRBV10-3 to TRBJ2-2; TRBD2 agrees at 12 bases. After removal of 7 bases from V and 4 bases from J, the junction contained 7 bases not matched to a gene. The CDR3 loop spans 16 amino acids. Germline CDR1 is ENHRY and CDR2 is SYGVKD. The CDR3 DNA is TGTGCCATCACCTCACTGACTAGCGGGAGCACCGGGGAGCTGTTTTTT. It specifies CAITSLTSGSTGELFF.

Within the sample, this clonotype is medium-sized. The CDR3: CSGGTEVYEQYF. The CDR3 bases are TGCAGCGGCGGGACAGAGGTCTACGAGCAGTACTTC. This sequence joins TRBV29-1 and TRBJ2-7, with a possible D match to TRBD1 (7 bases). Trimming removed 7 bases at V and 3 bases at J, with 13 bases between. This CDR3 contains 12 residues. The germline V gene encodes CDR1 SQVTM and CDR2 ANQGSEA.

This sequence joins TRBV7-9 and TRBJ2-7; TRBD2 is a possible D gene (5 bases). The CDR3 extends over 13 amino acids. The V end was cut by 2 bases, the J end by 7 bases, with 12 bases between. CDR1 SEHNR and CDR2 FQNEAQ come from the germline V gene (reference sequence). CDR3 DNA: TGTGCCAGCAGCTTAAGGACTCAGAGGGAGCAGTACTTC. Its translation: CASSLRTQREQYF.

This sequence joins TRBV19 and TRBJ2-2; D gene uncertain. The CDR3 is made up of 16 amino acids. The germline V gene encodes CDR1 LNHDA and CDR2 SQIVND (reference sequence). V was clipped by 3 bases and J by 6 bases, with 17 bases between them. The CDR3 loop reads CASSIYANLVSGELFF. As DNA, the CDR3 is TGTGCCAGTAGTATTTACGCCAATCTTGTCTCCGGGGAGCTGTTTTTT. The whole variable domain, remainder taken from reference TRBV19 and TRBJ2-2, is DGGITQSPKYLFRKEGQNVTLSCEQNLNHDAMYWYRQDPGQGLRLIYYSQIVNDFQKGDIAEGYSVSREKKESFPLTVTSAQKNPTAFYLCASSIYANLVSGELFFGEGSRLTVL.

The rearrangement joins TRBV3-1 to TRBJ1-4; D remains unclear. The CDR3 loop spans 15 amino acids. Germline assignment: CDR1 LGHDT and CDR2 YNNKEL (reference sequence). Trimming stripped 0 bases from V and 4 bases from J, with 9 bases between. In DNA form, the CDR3 reads TGTGCCAGCAGCCAAGAAGACGGCTATAATGAAAAACTGTTTTTT. It is translated as CASSQEDGYNEKLFF.

This clonotype occurred a few times. The chain recombines TRBV2 with TRBJ2-7; D is undetermined. Trimming left V 5 bases short and J 4 bases short, with 9 bases between. CDR3 size: 12 residues. CDR1 is SNHLY, CDR2 FYNNEI, per germline. For the CDR3, the DNA is TGTGCCAGCAGTAACCGGTTGTACGAGCAGTACTTC. Encoded protein: CASSNRLYEQYF.

The J gene is TRBJ2-5, the V gene TRBV5-1; the D gene could be TRBD1 or TRBD2 (6 bases each). This CDR3 has 15 amino acids. The V end lost 3 bases, the J end lost 2 bases, and 14 bases lay between the germline ends. Germline-derived CDR1 and CDR2 are SGHRS and YFSETQ. The CDR3 loop is CASSWAGHLQETQYF. As DNA, the CDR3 is TGCGCCAGCAGCTGGGCGGGACACCTACAAGAGACCCAGTACTTC.

This clonotype was detected many times. As DNA, the CDR3 is TGTGCCAGCCGCCTGGGGGGCGGCGGCAAAAACATTCAGTACTTC. Encoded protein: CASRLGGGGKNIQYF. The rearrangement uses TRBV7-2 and TRBJ2-4, with D possibly called TRBD1 or TRBD2 (6 bases each). CDR1 and CDR2 from the germline V gene are SGHTA and FQGNSA. This CDR3 is built from 15 residues. The V and J ends lost 8 bases and 3 bases respectively, with 17 bases between them.

This clonotype was recorded a few times. The chain has TRBV6-1 and TRBJ2-1; D may be TRBD2 (5 bases). The CDR3 has 12 residues. In germline, CDR1 is MNHNS, CDR2 SASEGT. V was pared by 10 bases and J by 10 bases, with 17 bases between. This CDR3 is CAILGAGNEQFF. The CDR3 nucleotides are TGTGCCATCTTGGGCGCGGGTAACGAGCAGTTCTTC.